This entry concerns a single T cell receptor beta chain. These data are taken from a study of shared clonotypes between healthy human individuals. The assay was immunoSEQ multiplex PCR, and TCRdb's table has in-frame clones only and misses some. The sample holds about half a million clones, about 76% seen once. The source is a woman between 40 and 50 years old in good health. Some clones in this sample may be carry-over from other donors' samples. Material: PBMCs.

CDR3 sequence reads: CASSLGVSVEQYF. CDR3 in DNA: TGTGCCAGCAGCTTGGGGGTGTCCGTCGAGCAGTACTTC. The chain recombines TRBV5-5 with TRBJ2-7; D unresolved. CDR3 length equals 13 residues. The V and J ends lost 0 bases and 6 bases respectively, with 10 bases between them. CDR1 is SGHKS, CDR2 YYEKEE, per germline (reference sequence).